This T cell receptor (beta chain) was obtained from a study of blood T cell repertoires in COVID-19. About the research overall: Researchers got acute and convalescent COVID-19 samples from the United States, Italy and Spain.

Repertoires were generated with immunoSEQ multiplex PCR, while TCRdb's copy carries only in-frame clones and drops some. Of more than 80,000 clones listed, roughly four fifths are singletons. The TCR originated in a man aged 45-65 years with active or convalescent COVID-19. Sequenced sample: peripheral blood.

The CDR3 nucleotides read TGTGCCTGGAGGGGGACAGGGGGCCCCTATAATTCACCCCTCCACTTT. Residues: CAWRGTGGPYNSPLHF. The V gene is TRBV30, the J gene TRBJ1-6; 12 positions match TRBD1. Per the germline V gene, CDR1 is GTSNPN and CDR2 is SVGIG (reference sequence). J gave up 2 bases and V 3 bases, and 2 bases lay outside the gene matches. This CDR3 contains 16 residues.